Shown below are 30 T cell receptor beta chains from a single sample sequenced in a study of blood T cell repertoires in COVID-19. The repertoire was sequenced with immunoSEQ multiplex PCR; TCRdb's copy has only in-frame clones and lacks some. The sample shows 200,000 to 250,000 clones, roughly 86% of them seen only once. Sequencing used peripheral blood. The source is a woman between 55 and 75 years old who had recovered from COVID-19.

In nucleotides, the CDR3 is TGTGCCAGCAGTTTATTGAGGACAGCCTACGAGCAGTACTTC. Protein product: CASSLLRTAYEQYF. The chain employs TRBV27 and TRBJ2-7; TRBD1 is a possible D gene (6 bases). This CDR3 spans 14 amino acids. V dropped 1 base and J dropped 2 bases, with 9 bases sitting between them. Germline V gives CDR1 MNHEY, CDR2 SMNVEV (reference sequence).

This sequence joins TRBV7-9 and TRBJ1-6; D remains ambiguous. The CDR3 covers 14 residues. Germline V gene data show CDR1 as SEHNR and CDR2 as FQNEAQ (reference sequence). With 6 bases removed from V and 7 bases from J, the gap between germline ends came to 13 bases. The CDR3 spells CASRYEAGNSPLHF. CDR3 nucleotides: TGTGCCAGCAGGTATGAGGCGGGAAATTCACCCCTCCACTTT.

The chain employs TRBV19 and TRBJ2-7; D gene uncertain. Per the germline V gene, CDR1 is LNHDA and CDR2 is SQIVND (reference sequence). V lost 5 bases and J 6 bases, leaving 11 bases between the germline ends. The CDR3 runs to 12 residues. CDR3 sequence: CASSDINFEQYF. In DNA form, the CDR3 reads TGTGCCAGTAGTGACATCAATTTCGAGCAGTACTTC.

The chain is built from TRBV19 and TRBJ1-5; D is unresolved. The germline V gene has CDR1 LNHDA and CDR2 SQIVND (reference sequence). Trimming shortened V by 6 bases and J by 4 bases, and 13 bases separated the two germline ends. CDR3 size: 14 residues. The CDR3 loop is CASRLTRPNQPQHF. In DNA form, the CDR3 reads TGTGCCAGTAGGTTGACGCGGCCGAATCAGCCCCAGCATTTT.

The gene calls are TRBV5-1 and TRBJ1-1, with TRBD1 identical over 7 bases. J was trimmed by 0 bases and V by 5 bases; bases with no gene match: 7. The CDR3 consists of 15 residues. Germline loops: CDR1 SGHRS, CDR2 YFSETQ. CDR3 region: CASSGTVAMNTEAFF. The CDR3 nucleotides read TGCGCCAGCAGTGGGACAGTCGCTATGAACACTGAAGCTTTCTTT.

The chain uses TRBV28 and TRBJ2-1; 7 positions match TRBD2. This CDR3 is built from 13 residues. Germline lookup yields CDR1 MDHEN and CDR2 SYDVKM. Trimming at V came to 3 bases and at J to 9 bases, leaving 5 bases not matched to a gene. The CDR3 sequence is CASSFVGGSEQFF. DNA for the CDR3: TGTGCCAGCAGTTTTGTGGGCGGGAGTGAGCAGTTCTTC.

The chain joins TRBV4-1 to TRBJ1-3; 7 bases fit TRBD1. V dropped 0 bases and J dropped 4; count of bases not matched to a gene: 9. From germline, CDR1 is MGHRA and CDR2 YSYEKL. The CDR3 has 17 residues. DNA of the CDR3: TGCGCCAGCAGCCAAGAAGGGGGCCGGGGGCAAGGAAACACCATATATTTT. This gives the protein CASSQEGGRGQGNTIYF.

CDR3 bases: TGTGCCAGTAGGGTGGGCTCGAACACCGGGGAGCTGTTTTTT. Protein: CASRVGSNTGELFF. The J gene is TRBJ2-2, the V gene TRBV19; D is uncertain. The CDR3 sequence is 14 residues long. V was shortened by 6 bases and J by 0 bases, with 8 bases between the two germline ends. Looked up from germline, CDR1 is LNHDA and CDR2 is SQIVND (reference sequence).

The V and J genes are TRBV2 and TRBJ1-5; TRBD1 might be the D (6 bases). Deletions cut 4 bases from V and 6 bases from J, with 13 bases between. CDR1 is SNHLY and CDR2 is FYNNEI in the germline V gene. This CDR3 spans 14 amino acids. The CDR3 nucleotides are TGTGCCAGCAGTGTTCAGGGGTTCGGTCAGCCCCAGCATTTT. This translates into CASSVQGFGQPQHF.

The chain carries TRBV6-2 or TRBV6-3 and TRBJ1-5; D not resolved. This CDR3 is built from 15 residues. V lost 0 bases to trimming and J lost 3 bases, with 9 bases between them. Germline-derived CDR1 and CDR2 are MNHEY and SVGEGT. CDR3 DNA: TGTGCCAGCAGTTACTCCGGACTTTACAATCAGCCCCAGCATTTT. Protein sequence: CASSYSGLYNQPQHF.

V and J are TRBV12-3 or TRBV12-4 and TRBJ1-5; D is unclear. CDR3 length: 11 amino acids. The V end was cut by 8 bases, the J end by 5 bases, with 7 bases between. The CDR3 DNA is TGTGCCAGCGGTTCTGATCAGCCCCAGCATTTT. Protein product: CASGSDQPQHF.

The CDR3, as DNA: TGTGCCAGCAGTATCCCGACACGGGGCACTGAAGCTTTCTTT. Translating gives CASSIPTRGTEAFF. The chain recombines TRBV5-5 with TRBJ1-1; no clear D gene. The CDR3 totals 14 residues. Germline V gene data show CDR1 as SGHKS and CDR2 as YYEKEE (reference sequence). With 5 bases removed from V and 4 bases from J, the gap between germline ends came to 15 bases.

V gene TRBV28 combines with J gene TRBJ2-5, with D possibly TRBD2 on 5 matching bases. The germline V and J ends were trimmed by 3 bases and 1 base, with 9 bases remaining between them. CDR3 length equals 14 residues. In germline, CDR1 is MDHEN, CDR2 SYDVKM. The CDR3 loop is CASSFQRTQETQYF. Here the CDR3 DNA reads TGTGCCAGCAGTTTCCAGCGGACCCAAGAGACCCAGTACTTC. The variable domain in full, completed from reference TRBV28 and TRBJ2-5, reads DVKVTQSSRYLVKRTGEKVFLECVQDMDHENMFWYRQDPGLGLRLIYFSYDVKMKEKGDIPEGYSVSREKKERFSLILESASTNQTSMYLCASSFQRTQETQYFGPGTRLLVL.

V and J are TRBV12-3 or TRBV12-4 and TRBJ1-1; tentatively, D is TRBD1 (6 bases). The germline V and J ends were trimmed by 5 bases and 4 bases, with 11 bases remaining between them. This CDR3 has 13 amino acids. The CDR3 sequence is CASSRDIGTEAFF. CDR3 DNA: TGTGCCAGCAGTCGGGACATTGGCACTGAAGCTTTCTTT.

J is TRBJ2-3 and V is TRBV5-1, with 8 bases that match TRBD1. The germline CDR1 and CDR2 sequences are SGHRS and YFSETQ. CDR3 length equals 14 residues. V was pared by 4 bases and J by 5 bases, with 6 bases of the junction left unmatched. DNA of the CDR3: TGCGCCAGCAGCGCGCTGGACAGGGAAGATACGCAGTATTTT. Protein sequence: CASSALDREDTQYF.

The chain joins TRBV7-2 to TRBJ2-7; 7 bases map to TRBD2. The CDR3 runs 15 residues. The trim removed 4 bases at V and 0 bases at J, leaving 6 bases unmatched. Germline CDR1 and CDR2: SGHTA and FQGNSA. The CDR3 nucleotides are TGTGCCAGCAGCTCTAAGCGGGGTCCCTCCTACGAGCAGTACTTC. It codes for CASSSKRGPSYEQYF.

The chain couples TRBV7-9 to TRBJ1-4; D ambiguous. Germline V CDR1 and CDR2: SEHNR, FQNEAQ (reference sequence). V gave up 5 bases and J gave up 5 bases, with 15 bases separating them. The CDR3 is 15 amino acids. In DNA, the CDR3 is TGTGCCAGCAGCCCACGGGGAGTGTTAAATGAAAAACTGTTTTTT. Protein: CASSPRGVLNEKLFF.

The rearrangement joins TRBV27 to TRBJ2-1; 9 bases align to TRBD1. With 2 bases clipped from V and 4 bases from J, the junction kept 18 bases outside the gene matches. From germline, CDR1 is MNHEY and CDR2 SMNVEV (reference sequence). This CDR3 contains 20 residues. CDR3 coding DNA: TGTGCCAGCAGTTTAAAAGGACAGGGGTTTTCGGGGGCATGGTACAATGAGCAGTTCTTC. Encoded protein: CASSLKGQGFSGAWYNEQFF.

The chain has TRBV20-1 and TRBJ1-5, with 7 bases lining up with TRBD1. J was trimmed by 1 base and V by 3 bases; bases with no gene match: 15. The CDR3 contains 18 residues. CDR1 is DFQATT, CDR2 SNEGSKA, per germline (reference sequence). The DNA for the CDR3 is TGCAGTGCTAGTTCCGGGACAGCTTTTTACCGAAGCAATCAGCCCCAGCATTTT. It specifies CSASSGTAFYRSNQPQHF.

This chain connects TRBV28 to TRBJ2-7, with TRBD2 matching over 8 bases. V shed 10 bases, J shed 3 bases, and the junction held 11 bases outside the gene matches. The CDR3 covers 14 residues. Germline CDR1 and CDR2: MDHEN and SYDVKM. In DNA form, the CDR3 reads TGTGCCATTACTCCGGGAGGGACGAACTACGAGCAGTACTTC. Its translation is CAITPGGTNYEQYF.

The CDR3 loop is CASSYQINQPQHF. Written as DNA, the CDR3 is TGTGCCAGCAGTTACCAAATTAATCAGCCCCAGCATTTT. The chain uses TRBV6-5 and TRBJ1-5, with D unclear. The V end lost 2 bases, the J end lost 4 bases, and 6 bases lay between the germline ends. Per germline, CDR1 MNHEY and CDR2 SVGAGI. The CDR3 extends over 13 amino acids.

This chain uses TRBV7-9 with TRBJ2-4; D gene uncertain. The germline gives CDR1 SEHNR, CDR2 FQNEAQ (reference sequence). The CDR3 has 14 residues. The V gene lost 5 bases and the J gene lost 0 bases, with 8 bases spanning the gap. The CDR3 DNA reads TGTGCCAGCAGCCTAGATCTAGCCAAAAACATTCAGTACTTC. It is translated as CASSLDLAKNIQYF.

V is TRBV7-9 and J is TRBJ2-7, with 10 bases that match TRBD1. This CDR3 has 18 amino acids. Germline V gene data show CDR1 as SEHNR and CDR2 as FQNEAQ (reference sequence). After removal of 1 base from V and 3 bases from J, the junction contained 12 bases not matched to a gene. The CDR3: CASSLVGDRDRGRYEQYF. The DNA of the CDR3 is TGTGCCAGCAGCTTAGTAGGGGACCGGGACAGGGGCCGCTACGAGCAGTACTTC.

A word on this clone: Other nucleotide sequences in the sample specify the same CDR3. J is TRBJ1-2 and V is TRBV28; unclear D gene. The CDR3 is made up of 12 amino acids. V shed 2 bases and J shed 4 bases, with 5 bases lying between them. Germline loops: CDR1 MDHEN, CDR2 SYDVKM. The CDR3 loop reads CASSLRGYGYTF. Written as DNA, the CDR3 is TGTGCCAGCAGTTTACGAGGCTATGGCTACACCTTC.

The chain employs TRBV7-3 and TRBJ2-1; 14 bases fit TRBD2. With 5 bases clipped from V and 9 bases from J, the junction kept 3 bases outside the gene matches. This CDR3 has 14 amino acids. Germline lookup yields CDR1 SGHTA and CDR2 FQGTGA. The CDR3: CASSPTSGGAEQFF. CDR3 in DNA: TGTGCCAGCAGCCCGACTAGCGGGGGGGCTGAGCAGTTCTTC. The full variable domain, with the rest looked up from reference TRBV7-3 and TRBJ2-1, is GAGVSQTPSNKVTEKGKYVELRCDPISGHTALYWYRQSLGQGPEFLIYFQGTGAADDSGLPNDRFFAVRPEGSVSTLKIQRTERGDSAVYLCASSPTSGGAEQFFGPGTRLTVL.

The V gene is TRBV7-9, the J gene TRBJ2-7, with TRBD1 matching 9 bases. The CDR3 extends over 16 amino acids. Germline V gene lookup returns CDR1 SEHNR and CDR2 FQNEAQ (reference sequence). After removal of 5 bases from V and 2 bases from J, the junction contained 10 bases not matched to a gene. The CDR3 is CASSRPFRTGAYEQYF. As DNA, the CDR3 is TGTGCCAGCAGCCGCCCCTTCAGGACAGGGGCCTACGAGCAGTACTTC. The full variable domain, rest sourced from reference TRBV7-9 and TRBJ2-7, is DTGVSQNPRHKITKRGQNVTFRCDPISEHNRLYWYRQTLGQGPEFLTYFQNEAQLEKSRLLSDRFSAERPKGSFSTLEIQRTEQGDSAMYLCASSRPFRTGAYEQYFGPGTRLTVT.

V usage is TRBV7-2 and J usage is TRBJ2-1, with 10 bases lining up with TRBD2. The CDR3 has 15 residues. The germline V gene has CDR1 SGHTA and CDR2 FQGNSA. The trim removed 5 bases at V and 4 bases at J, leaving 5 bases unmatched. CDR3 residues: CASSLTSGEYNEQFF. CDR3 nucleotides: TGTGCCAGCAGCCTTACTAGCGGGGAGTACAATGAGCAGTTCTTC.

The chain employs TRBV29-1 and TRBJ1-1; tentatively, D is TRBD1 (5 bases). Germline V gene data show CDR1 as SQVTM and CDR2 as ANQGSEA. V was clipped by 5 bases and J by 5 bases, with 12 bases between them. This CDR3 has 12 residues. In DNA, the CDR3 is TGCAGCGTTATGCCAGGGTTAACTGAAGCTTTCTTT. It is translated as CSVMPGLTEAFF.

CDR3 DNA sequence: TGTGCCAGCAGCGTATATCAACGGACAGGGTATCAGCCCCAGCATTTT. Translating it yields CASSVYQRTGYQPQHF. V is TRBV9 and J is TRBJ1-5; 8 positions match TRBD1. The CDR3 covers 16 residues. Per germline, CDR1 SGDLS and CDR2 YYNGEE. The V segment lost 1 base and the J segment 5 bases; nucleotides outside the gene matches: 8.

V gene TRBV28 combines with J gene TRBJ2-1; D is perhaps TRBD1 (6 bases). This CDR3 comprises 12 residues. V shed 8 bases and J shed 7 bases, with 12 bases lying between them. Germline V gene sequence: CDR1 MDHEN, CDR2 SYDVKM. This CDR3 reads CASENRVNEQFF. The DNA of the CDR3 is TGTGCCAGCGAAAACAGGGTGAATGAGCAGTTCTTC.